This T cell receptor (beta chain) was sequenced for a study of blood T cell repertoires in COVID-19. Turning to the study itself: Researchers got acute and convalescent COVID-19 samples from the United States, Italy and Spain.

Source study methods: By means of reference gene primer amplification, nucleated cell counts were estimated. Assay: immunoSEQ multiplex PCR; the TCRdb copy retains only in-frame clones and omits some. V and J calls plus clone size are reproduced from that table; the DNA served to infer D and trimming. The profile shows over 55,000 clones, about 91% of them singletons. The sequence was collected from a man aged 55 to 70 with acute or convalescent COVID-19. Sequencing was carried out using peripheral blood.

CDR3 region: CATSRDEGTANNEQFF. In DNA form, the CDR3 reads TGTGCCACCAGCAGAGATGAGGGGACAGCCAACAATGAGCAGTTCTTC. V is TRBV15 and J is TRBJ2-1; 7 bases fit TRBD1. The CDR3 is 16 amino acids. From germline, CDR1 is LNHNV and CDR2 YYDKDF (reference sequence). Losses at the gene ends were 0 bases for V and 5 bases for J; bases not matched to a gene: 7.